This T cell receptor beta chain was obtained from a study of T cell repertoires in cytomegalovirus infection. Looking at the study overall: Matching HLA type and CMV infection were both indicated by public TCR beta signatures. The study, taken as a whole, reports: The study identified carriers of CMV plus the relevant HLA from cumulative public TCR beta family frequency. Clonotypes of TCR beta that were HLA-C-restricted and CMV-specific dominated the ex vivo response.

TCRdb ran MiXCR on the reads and lists one entry per CDR3 protein. The table lists about 360,000 distinct CDR3 sequences, roughly 20% of them singletons. Details on this clonotype: Its antigen remains unidentified.

Germline V gives CDR1 SGHKS, CDR2 YYEKEE (reference sequence). The V and J ends lost 1 base and 7 bases respectively, with 6 bases between them. The CDR3 contains 12 residues. The clonotype originates from a human donor in good health (CMV status not recorded). Some clones in this sample may be carry-over from other donors' samples. The sequenced sample consisted of PBMCs. The chain links TRBV5-5 to TRBJ1-5; no definite D call. CDR3 amino acids: CASSLWRQPQHF. CDR3 in DNA: TGTGCCAGCAGCTTGTGGCGGCAGCCCCAGCATTTT.